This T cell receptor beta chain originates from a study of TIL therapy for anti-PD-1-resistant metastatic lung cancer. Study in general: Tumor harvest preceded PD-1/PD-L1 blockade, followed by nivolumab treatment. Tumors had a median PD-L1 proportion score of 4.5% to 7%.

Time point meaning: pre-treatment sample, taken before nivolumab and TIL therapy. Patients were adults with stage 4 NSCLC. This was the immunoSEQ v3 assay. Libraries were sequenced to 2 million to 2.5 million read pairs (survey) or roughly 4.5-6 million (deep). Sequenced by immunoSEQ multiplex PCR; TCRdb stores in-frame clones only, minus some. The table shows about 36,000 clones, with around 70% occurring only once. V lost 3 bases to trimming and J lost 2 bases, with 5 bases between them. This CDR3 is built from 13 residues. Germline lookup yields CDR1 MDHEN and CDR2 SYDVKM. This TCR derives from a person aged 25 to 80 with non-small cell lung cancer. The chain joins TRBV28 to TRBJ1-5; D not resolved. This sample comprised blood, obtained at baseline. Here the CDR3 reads CASSFWGNQPQHF. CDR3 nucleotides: TGTGCCAGCAGTTTTTGGGGCAATCAGCCCCAGCATTTT.